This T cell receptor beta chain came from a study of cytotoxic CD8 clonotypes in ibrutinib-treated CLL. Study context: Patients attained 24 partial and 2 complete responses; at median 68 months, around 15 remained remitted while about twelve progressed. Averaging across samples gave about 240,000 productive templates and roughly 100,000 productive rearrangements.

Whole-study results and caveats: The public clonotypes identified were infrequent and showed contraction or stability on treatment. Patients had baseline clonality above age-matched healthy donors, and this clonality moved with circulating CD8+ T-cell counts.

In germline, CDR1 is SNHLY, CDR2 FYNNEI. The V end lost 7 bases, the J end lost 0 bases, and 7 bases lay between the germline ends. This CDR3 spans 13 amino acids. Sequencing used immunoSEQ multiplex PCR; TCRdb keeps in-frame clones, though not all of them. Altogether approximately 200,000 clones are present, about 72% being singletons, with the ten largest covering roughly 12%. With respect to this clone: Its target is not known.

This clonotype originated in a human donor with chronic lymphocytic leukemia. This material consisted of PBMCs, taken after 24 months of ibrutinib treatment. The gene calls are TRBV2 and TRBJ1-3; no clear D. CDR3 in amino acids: CASNFGSGNTIYF. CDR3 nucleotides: TGTGCCAGCAACTTCGGCTCTGGAAACACCATATATTTT.